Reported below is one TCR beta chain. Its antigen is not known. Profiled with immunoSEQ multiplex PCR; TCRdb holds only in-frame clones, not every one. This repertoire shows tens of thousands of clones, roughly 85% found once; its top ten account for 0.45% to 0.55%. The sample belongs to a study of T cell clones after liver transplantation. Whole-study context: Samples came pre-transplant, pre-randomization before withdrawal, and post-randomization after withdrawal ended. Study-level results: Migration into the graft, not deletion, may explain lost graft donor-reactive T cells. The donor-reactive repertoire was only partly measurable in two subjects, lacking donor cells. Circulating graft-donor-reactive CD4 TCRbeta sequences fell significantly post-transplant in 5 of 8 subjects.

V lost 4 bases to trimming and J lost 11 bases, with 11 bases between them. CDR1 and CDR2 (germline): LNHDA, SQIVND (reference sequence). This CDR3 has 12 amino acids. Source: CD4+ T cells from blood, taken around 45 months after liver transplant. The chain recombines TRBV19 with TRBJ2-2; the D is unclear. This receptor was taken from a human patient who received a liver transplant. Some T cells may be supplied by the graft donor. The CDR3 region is CASSTSARELFF. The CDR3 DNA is TGTGCCAGTAGTACCTCTGCCCGTGAGCTGTTTTTT.